Listed below are T cell receptor beta chains from one sample, sequenced in a study of breast tumors, draining lymph nodes, adjacent tissues. In TCRdb, the multiplex PCR reads were re-called with MiXCR into one record per CDR3 protein. The sample includes more than 15,000 distinct CDR3 sequences, 43% of them seen just once. Material for sequencing was breast tumor tissue. The receptors shown here come from a female donor with breast cancer. Some clones in this sample may be carry-over from other donors' samples. Both conserved end residues are part of each CDR3. A D gene is named only where the DNA matches it firmly. Expanded clones get a size class; other rows say once, few or many, or leave the size out.

length: 17
V: TRBV20-1
J: TRBJ2-5
D: TRBD2
size: NA
DNA: TGCAGTGGTGCCGGGACTAGCGGGAGGGCACTTGGAGAGACCCAGTACTTC
CDR3: CSGAGTSGRALGETQYF

length: 13
V: TRBV29-1
J: TRBJ2-7
D: NA
size: NA
DNA: TGCAGTGCGCGTGGGGACACTTCCTACGAGCAGTACTTC
CDR3: CSARGDTSYEQYF

length: 13
V: TRBV10-3
J: TRBJ2-7
D: NA
size: NA
DNA: TGTGCCATCGGTGAAAGTAGCTCCTACGAGCAGTACTTC
CDR3: CAIGESSSYEQYF

length: 12
V: TRBV6-1
J: TRBJ2-7
D: TRBD2
size: large
DNA: TGTGCCAGCAGTCTGACTAGCGCCGAGCAGTACTTC
CDR3: CASSLTSAEQYF

length: 13
V: TRBV4-1
J: TRBJ1-2
D: TRBD1
size: medium-sized
DNA: TGCGCCAGCAGCCTGGGACAGAACTATGGCTACACCTTC
CDR3: CASSLGQNYGYTF

length: 14
V: TRBV11-1
J: TRBJ2-5
D: NA
size: many
DNA: TGTGCCAGCAGCCGCGGAGGGGATTTGGAGACCCAGTACTTC
CDR3: CASSRGGDLETQYF

length: 15
V: TRBV7-8
J: TRBJ2-2
D: NA
size: NA
DNA: TGTGCCAGCAGCTTAGGGCCGGGCTACATCGGGGAGCTGTTTTTT
CDR3: CASSLGPGYIGELFF

length: 14
V: TRBV30
J: TRBJ1-5
D: NA
size: many
DNA: TGTGCCTGGAGTGTAGATACCCGGAATCAGCCCCAGCATTTT
CDR3: CAWSVDTRNQPQHF

length: 16
V: TRBV9
J: TRBJ2-2
D: NA
size: few
DNA: TGTGCCAGCAGCGTACCTGACGGGGGCGGCACCGGGGAGCTGTTTTTT
CDR3: CASSVPDGGGTGELFF

length: 12
V: TRBV7-2
J: TRBJ2-1
D: NA
size: few
DNA: TGTGCCAGCAGCTCAACCCGGAATGAGCAGTTCTTC
CDR3: CASSSTRNEQFF

length: 13
V: TRBV29-1
J: TRBJ1-3
D: NA
size: many
DNA: TGCAGCGTCTTCTTTTCCTCTGGAAACACCATATATTTT
CDR3: CSVFFSSGNTIYF

length: 15
V: TRBV20-1
J: TRBJ2-7
D: NA
size: many
DNA: TGCAGTGCTAGATCAAGCGGGCGGCCCTCCTACGAGCAGTACTTC
CDR3: CSARSSGRPSYEQYF

length: 12
V: TRBV7-2
J: TRBJ1-4
D: NA
size: once
DNA: TGTGCCAGCAGCTTAAAAAGGGGGGACCTGTTTTTT
CDR3: CASSLKRGDLFF

length: 15
V: TRBV12-3/TRBV12-4
J: TRBJ1-6
D: NA
size: medium-sized
DNA: TGTGCCAGCAGTTTACAGTCCTCCTATAATTCACCCCTCCACTTT
CDR3: CASSLQSSYNSPLHF

length: 14
V: TRBV9
J: TRBJ2-7
D: TRBD2
size: NA
DNA: TGTGCCAGCAGCGCTAGCGGGATCTCCTACGAGCAGTACTTC
CDR3: CASSASGISYEQYF

length: 11
V: TRBV20-1
J: TRBJ2-7
D: NA
size: NA
DNA: TGCAGTGCTGCTACAAGCTACGAGCAGTACTTC
CDR3: CSAATSYEQYF

length: 15
V: TRBV5-1
J: TRBJ2-7
D: TRBD2
size: many
DNA: TGCGCCAGCAGCGTCAATAGCGGGTCGGCGTACGAGCAGTACTTC
CDR3: CASSVNSGSAYEQYF

length: 19
V: TRBV7-2
J: TRBJ2-1
D: TRBD2
size: NA
DNA: TGTGCCAGCAGCTCGCACCAGACTAGCGGGAGGTCCCCTTACAATGAGCAGTTCTTC
CDR3: CASSSHQTSGRSPYNEQFF

length: 15
V: TRBV20-1
J: TRBJ1-6
D: NA
size: few
DNA: TGCAGTGCCCCGAGTAAGGGGACCGGTAATTCACCCCTCCACTTT
CDR3: CSAPSKGTGNSPLHF

length: 17
V: TRBV18
J: TRBJ2-7
D: NA
size: many
DNA: TGTGCCAGCTCACCTCAGGGGATTTCGCCCCTAAACTACGAGCAGTACTTC
CDR3: CASSPQGISPLNYEQYF

length: 14
V: TRBV11-2
J: TRBJ2-1
D: NA
size: NA
DNA: TGTGCCAGCAGCTTAGGGGGTGCAGGGTTTGAGCAGTTCTTC
CDR3: CASSLGGAGFEQFF

length: 12
V: TRBV18
J: TRBJ2-5
D: NA
size: many
DNA: TGTGCCAGCTCACCACCCTCAGAGACCCAGTACTTC
CDR3: CASSPPSETQYF

length: 16
V: TRBV13
J: TRBJ1-2
D: NA
size: many
DNA: TGTGCCAGCACCTTACAGGAGTCGGAACATAACTATGGCTACACCTTC
CDR3: CASTLQESEHNYGYTF

length: 16
V: TRBV12-3/TRBV12-4
J: TRBJ2-3
D: NA
size: many
DNA: TGTGCCAGCAGTCTGAAGGGGGGAGGGCCTGGGGGTACGCAGTATTTT
CDR3: CASSLKGGGPGGTQYF

length: 18
V: TRBV6-1
J: TRBJ2-1
D: TRBD2
size: many
DNA: TGTGCCAGCAGTGGACTAGCGGGAGGGATTTACTCCTACAATGAGCAGTTCTTC
CDR3: CASSGLAGGIYSYNEQFF

length: 16
V: TRBV6-6
J: TRBJ2-2
D: TRBD2
size: few
DNA: TGTGCCAGCAGCCTCTCCGGGACTAGCGCCACCGGGGAGCTGTTTTTT
CDR3: CASSLSGTSATGELFF

length: 14
V: TRBV2
J: TRBJ1-5
D: NA
size: NA
DNA: TGCGCCAGCGGCTCGGCAGCTCAAAATCAGCCCCAGCATTTT
CDR3: CASGSAAQNQPQHF